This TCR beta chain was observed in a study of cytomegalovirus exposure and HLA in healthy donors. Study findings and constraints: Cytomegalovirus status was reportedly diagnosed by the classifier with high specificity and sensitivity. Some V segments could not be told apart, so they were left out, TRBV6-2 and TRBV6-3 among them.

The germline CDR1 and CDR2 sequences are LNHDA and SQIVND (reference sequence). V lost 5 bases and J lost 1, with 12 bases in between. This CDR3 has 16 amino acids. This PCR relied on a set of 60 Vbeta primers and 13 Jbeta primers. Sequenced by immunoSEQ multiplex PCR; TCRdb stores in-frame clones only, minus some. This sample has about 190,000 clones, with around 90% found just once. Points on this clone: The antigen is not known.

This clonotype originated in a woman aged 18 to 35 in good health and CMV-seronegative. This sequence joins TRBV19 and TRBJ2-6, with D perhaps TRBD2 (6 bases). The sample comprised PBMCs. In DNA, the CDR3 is TGTGCCAGTAGTTATGGGGGGAGGTCTGGGGCCAACGTCCTGACTTTC. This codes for CASSYGGRSGANVLTF.